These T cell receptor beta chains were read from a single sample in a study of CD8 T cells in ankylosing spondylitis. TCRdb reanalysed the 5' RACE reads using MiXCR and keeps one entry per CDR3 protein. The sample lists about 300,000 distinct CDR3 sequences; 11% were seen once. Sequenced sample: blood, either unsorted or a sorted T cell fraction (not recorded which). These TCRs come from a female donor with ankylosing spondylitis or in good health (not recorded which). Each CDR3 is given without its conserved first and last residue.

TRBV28 ASSSPGTLGNTIY
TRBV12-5 ASGLDDMRQGTHGYT
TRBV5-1 ASSQTVVNTEAF
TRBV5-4 ASSLGLKSGEQY
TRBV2 ASSVALLARYEQY
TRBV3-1 ASSQNARSNQPQH
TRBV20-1 SARAVESAYEQY
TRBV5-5 ASTPSVTSNQPQH
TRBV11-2 ASSSRISTSGRGRTQY
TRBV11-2 ASSLDSLREQF
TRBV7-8 ASSLPTSGNTNGELF
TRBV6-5 ASSYGLAQGEQY
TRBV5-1 ASSATRGSTDTQY
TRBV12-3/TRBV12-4 ASRNGLAGATETQY
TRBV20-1 SASVPGSSNQPQH
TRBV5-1 ASRTEGASTGELF
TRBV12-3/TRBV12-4 ASSTGNSNQPQH
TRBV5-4 ASSTGGGIYEQY
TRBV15 ATSRQGPSYEQY
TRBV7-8 ASSLLHETQY
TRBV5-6 ASSFTGRNYNEQF
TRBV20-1 SASGTATGELF
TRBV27 ASSSGGAPNYGYT
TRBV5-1 ASSLKSGGSSYNEQF
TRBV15 ATSVLAGGELF
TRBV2 ASSEWGDEQF
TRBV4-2 ASSPQVNQPQH
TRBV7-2 ASRRPLVEGEQF
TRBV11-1 ASSGWTMSNTGELF